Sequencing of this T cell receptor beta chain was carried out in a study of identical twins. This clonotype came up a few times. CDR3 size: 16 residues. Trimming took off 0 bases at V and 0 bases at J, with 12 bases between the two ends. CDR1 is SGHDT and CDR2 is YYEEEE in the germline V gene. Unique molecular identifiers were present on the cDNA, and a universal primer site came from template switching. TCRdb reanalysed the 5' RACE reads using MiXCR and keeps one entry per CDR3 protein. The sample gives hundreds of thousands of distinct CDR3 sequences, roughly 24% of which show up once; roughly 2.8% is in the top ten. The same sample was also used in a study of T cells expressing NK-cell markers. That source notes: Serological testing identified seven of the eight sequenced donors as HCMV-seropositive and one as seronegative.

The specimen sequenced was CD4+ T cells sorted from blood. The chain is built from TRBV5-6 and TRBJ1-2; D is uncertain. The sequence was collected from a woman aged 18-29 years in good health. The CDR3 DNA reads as TGTGCCAGCAGCTTGGTATGGGCCGAGTCTAACTATGGCTACACCTTC. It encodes CASSLVWAESNYGYTF.